This T cell receptor beta chain was captured by sequencing in a study of response to subunit inactivated influenza vaccine. Study-wide findings and caveats: Each seasonal influenza vaccination, the authors suggested, recruits few new T cells.

V shed 3 bases, J shed 7 bases, and the junction held 10 bases outside the gene matches. Germline V gene lookup returns CDR1 SGHTA and CDR2 FQGNSA. The CDR3 runs 17 residues. Points on this clonotype: Antigen: not known.

TCRdb independently ran MiXCR on the RT-PCR reads; one entry per CDR3 protein. The sample lists roughly 780,000 distinct CDR3 sequences; around 18% were seen once. The chain recombines TRBV7-2 with TRBJ2-1, with TRBD2 matching 12 bases. Sample: PBMCs from blood, taken around 5 days after vaccination. This receptor was obtained from a man aged 50 or older who received an inactivated influenza vaccine. The CDR3 region is CASSFYKLAGGRNEQFF. CDR3 DNA: TGTGCCAGCAGCTTTTACAAACTAGCGGGGGGTCGTAATGAGCAGTTCTTC.